This record covers a single TCR beta chain. Its antigen remains unknown. The treatment here: some 20 received Ad26.COV2.S at low or high dose, single or two shots; about 5 received placebo; per-sample allocation not given. Sampling was done on day 63 after the first vaccine or placebo injection. This record comes from a study of Ad26.COV2.S vaccination and SARS-CoV-2 variants. Study details: The donor belonged to the COV1001 Ad26.COV2.S trial arm. In the study, Ad26.COV2.S was injected intramuscularly once, or twice 56 days apart. The study, taken as a whole, reports: Substantial post-vaccination breadth of spike-specific CD8+ and CD4+ T cell responses was reported. The TCR breadth and depth analyses may have produced an underestimate of total T cell responses.

CDR3 size: 12 residues. The ends were cut back, 6 bases at V and 12 bases at J, with 18 bases in the middle. Per germline, CDR1 SNHLY and CDR2 FYNNEI. Produced via immunoSEQ multiplex PCR; TCRdb's table is partial and in-frame only. The table has around 300,000 clones, 75% to 90% seen once. This TCR derives from a person between 18 and 60 years old who received the Ad26.COV2.S COVID-19 vaccine or a placebo. The specimen was peripheral blood, collected in a trial of Ad26.COV2.S vaccine versus placebo. The chain combines TRBV2 with TRBJ2-7, with no clear D. The CDR3 reads CASSSEADMGYF. As DNA, the CDR3 is TGTGCCAGCAGCAGCGAGGCTGACATGGGGTACTTC.